This T cell receptor beta chain was retrieved from a study of cytomegalovirus exposure and HLA in healthy donors. Study-wide results and limits: Both high specificity and high sensitivity reportedly marked the classifier's diagnosis of cytomegalovirus status. Across all donors, roughly uniform sequencing depth was an assumption of the presence/absence analyses. By HLA locus, TCR association rates varied in a later analysis, with DRB1 showing the most and HLA-C the fewest.

With respect to this clone: Its cognate antigen is unknown.

With 60 Vbeta and 13 Jbeta primers, the PCR was carried out. Here immunoSEQ multiplex PCR was the method, and the copy in TCRdb shows in-frame clones only, minus some. Among 200,000 to 250,000 clones listed, roughly four fifths were seen once. The sequencing sample was made of PBMCs. This clonotype originated in a woman aged 40 to 50 in good health and CMV-seronegative.

The CDR3 DNA sequence: TGTGCCAGCAGTTCCTTAGATACGCAGTATTTT. Protein product: CASSSLDTQYF. V gene TRBV6-5 combines with J gene TRBJ2-3; D is ambiguous. The CDR3 sequence is 11 residues long. Looked up from germline, CDR1 is MNHEY and CDR2 is SVGAGI. V was shortened by 4 bases and J by 5 bases, with 4 bases between the two germline ends.